This T cell receptor beta chain was sequenced in a study of control samples from healthy donors and cancer patients. Clones were sequenced by immunoSEQ multiplex PCR, and TCRdb holds only the in-frame ones, with some missing. The repertoire holds 170,000 or so clones, with 85% to 95% as singletons. The V end was cut by 0 bases, the J end by 5 bases, with 9 bases between. Germline V gene sequence: CDR1 LGHNA, CDR2 YSLEER. CDR3 size: 14 residues. Sequenced material: blood. The receptor was isolated from a woman between 18 and 30 years old in good health. The V gene is TRBV4-3, the J gene TRBJ2-3; no definite D call. CDR3 loop: CASSQETPRDTQYF. The CDR3 nucleotides are TGCGCCAGCAGCCAAGAGACCCCCAGAGATACGCAGTATTTT.